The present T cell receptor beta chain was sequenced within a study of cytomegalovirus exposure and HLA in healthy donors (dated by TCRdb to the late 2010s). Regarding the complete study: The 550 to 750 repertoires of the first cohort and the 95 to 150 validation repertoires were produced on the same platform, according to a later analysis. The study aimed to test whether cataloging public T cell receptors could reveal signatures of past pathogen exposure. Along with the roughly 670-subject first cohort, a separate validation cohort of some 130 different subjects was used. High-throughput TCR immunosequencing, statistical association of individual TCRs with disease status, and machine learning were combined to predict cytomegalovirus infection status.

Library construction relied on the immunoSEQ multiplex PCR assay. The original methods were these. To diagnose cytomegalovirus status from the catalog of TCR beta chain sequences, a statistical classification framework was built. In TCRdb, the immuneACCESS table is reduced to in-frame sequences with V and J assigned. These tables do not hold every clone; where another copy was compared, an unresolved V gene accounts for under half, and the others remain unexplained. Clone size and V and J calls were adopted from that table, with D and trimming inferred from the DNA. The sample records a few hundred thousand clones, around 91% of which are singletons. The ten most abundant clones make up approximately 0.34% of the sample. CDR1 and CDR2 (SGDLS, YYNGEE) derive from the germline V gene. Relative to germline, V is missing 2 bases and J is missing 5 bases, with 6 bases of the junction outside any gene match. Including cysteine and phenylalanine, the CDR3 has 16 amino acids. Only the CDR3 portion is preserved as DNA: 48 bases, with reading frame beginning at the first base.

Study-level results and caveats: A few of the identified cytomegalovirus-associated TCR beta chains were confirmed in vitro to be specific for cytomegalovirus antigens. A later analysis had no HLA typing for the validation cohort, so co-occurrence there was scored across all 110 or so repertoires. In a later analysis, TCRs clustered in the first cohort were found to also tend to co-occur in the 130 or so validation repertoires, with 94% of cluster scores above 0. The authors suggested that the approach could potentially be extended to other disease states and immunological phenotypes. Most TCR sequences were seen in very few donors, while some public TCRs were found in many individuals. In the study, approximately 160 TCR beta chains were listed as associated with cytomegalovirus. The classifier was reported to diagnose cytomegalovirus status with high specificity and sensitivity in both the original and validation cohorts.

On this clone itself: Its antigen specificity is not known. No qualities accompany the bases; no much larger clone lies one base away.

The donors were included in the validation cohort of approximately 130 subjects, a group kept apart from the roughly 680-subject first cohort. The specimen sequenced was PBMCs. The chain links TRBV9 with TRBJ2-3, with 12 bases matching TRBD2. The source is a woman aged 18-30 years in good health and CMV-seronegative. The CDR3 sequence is CASSVLAGGSRDTQYF. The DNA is TGTGCCAGCAGCGTGCTAGCGGGGGGGTCAAGAGATACGCAGTATTTT.